This T cell receptor (beta chain) originates from a study of T cells in Graves' hyperthyroidism and ophthalmopathy. Whole-study findings and limits: Blood also contained most expanded thyroid clonotypes above 0.001.

The V and J ends lost 7 bases and 3 bases, in that order; junction bases with no gene match: 9. CDR3 length: 16 amino acids. Per germline, CDR1 SGHVS and CDR2 FNYEAQ. Diagnoses were established using clinical symptoms, serum thyroxine and TRAb, thyroid ultrasound and orbital computed tomography. Roughly 10 ml of fresh peripheral blood supplied the PBMCs. Amplification targeted TCR beta CDR3 regions from RNA transcripts. RT-PCR in the first round (using the HTBI primer set) targeted the TCR CDR3. Each CDR3 protein is one row after TCRdb ran MiXCR on the multiplex PCR reads. The sample shows 700,000 or so distinct CDR3 sequences, roughly 14% of them seen only once. This clonotype was recorded at least ten times. What it binds is unknown.

Source material: blood. The V gene is TRBV7-6, the J gene TRBJ2-1; 10 bases fit TRBD2. This receptor was identified in a woman between 45 and 60 years old with Graves' ophthalmopathy. CDR3 nucleotide sequence: TGTGCCAGCACCCTAGCGGGAGTTAATAGCTACAATGAGCAGTTCTTC. Protein sequence: CASTLAGVNSYNEQFF.